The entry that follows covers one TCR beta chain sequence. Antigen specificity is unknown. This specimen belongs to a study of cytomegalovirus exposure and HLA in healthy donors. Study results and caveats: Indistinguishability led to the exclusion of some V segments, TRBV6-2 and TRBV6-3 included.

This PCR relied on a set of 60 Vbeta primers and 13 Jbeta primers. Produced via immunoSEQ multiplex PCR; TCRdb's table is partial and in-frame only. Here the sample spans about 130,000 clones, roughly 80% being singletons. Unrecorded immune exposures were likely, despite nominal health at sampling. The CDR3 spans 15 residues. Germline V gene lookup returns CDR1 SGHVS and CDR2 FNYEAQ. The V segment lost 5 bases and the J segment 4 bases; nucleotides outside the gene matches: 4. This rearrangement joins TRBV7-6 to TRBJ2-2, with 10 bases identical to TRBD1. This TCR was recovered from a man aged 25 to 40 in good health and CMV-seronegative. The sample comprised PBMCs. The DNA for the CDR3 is TGTGCCAGCAGCAAAGGACAGGGGGGCACCGGGGAGCTGTTTTTT. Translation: CASSKGQGGTGELFF.